This is a list of T cell receptor beta chains from one sample in a study of STAT5B mutations in CD4+ large granular lymphocyte leukemia. TCRdb keeps only in-frame clones here, not all; method: immunoSEQ multiplex PCR. The profile covers 40,000 to 45,000 clones, with about four fifths appearing a single time and 3% to 4.5% taken by the ten largest. Input material: CD4+ T cells from blood buffy coats. These receptors were taken from a human donor in good health. Each CDR3 is given with its conserved first and last residue. A D gene is named only where the DNA matches it firmly. Clone size is shown for a subset of rows, as once, few, many or a class of expanded clone.

d_call	j_call	clone_size	v_call	cdr3_nt	cdr3_aa
TRBD2	TRBJ2-3	-	TRBV18	TGTGCCAGCTCACCGACTAGCGGGATCACAGATACGCAGTATTTT	CASSPTSGITDTQYF
TRBD2	TRBJ2-1	-	TRBV28	TGTGCCAGCAGTTCGGGGGGACTAGCCTTTCGGAATGAGCAGTTCTTC	CASSSGGLAFRNEQFF
TRBD2	TRBJ2-7	few	TRBV7-6	TGTGCCAGCGGGACTAGCGGGAGATACGAGCAGTACTTC	CASGTSGRYEQYF
-	TRBJ2-7	few	TRBV30	TGTGCCTGGAGTGTTCATCTTCTACTAGCTATCGGCGAGCAGTACTTC	CAWSVHLLLAIGEQYF
-	TRBJ1-1	-	TRBV21-1	TGTGCCAGCAGCAAAGTCAACAGGGAAGCTTTCTTT	CASSKVNREAFF
-	TRBJ2-3	-	TRBV10-3	TGTGCCATCAGTGAGTCCCTGGATACGCAGTATTTT	CAISESLDTQYF
-	TRBJ1-2	-	TRBV5-4	TGTGCCAGCAGCCCCCAGGGAGAAAATGGCTACACCTTC	CASSPQGENGYTF
TRBD1	TRBJ2-5	-	TRBV6-6	TGTGCCAGCAGACCATCAGGGGGACAGGGGGTAGAGACCCAGTACTTC	CASRPSGGQGVETQYF
-	TRBJ1-5	-	TRBV19	TGTGCCAGTAGTCCCCGACGGGACAATCAGCCCCAGCATTTT	CASSPRRDNQPQHF
-	TRBJ1-2	-	TRBV25-1	TGTGCCAGCAGTGCCCCGGACGGACTACCACATGGCTACACCTTC	CASSAPDGLPHGYTF
-	TRBJ1-1	-	TRBV5-4	TGTGCCAGCAGCACCCCGGGCAACACTGAAGCTTTCTTT	CASSTPGNTEAFF
TRBD1	TRBJ1-6	-	TRBV19	TGTGCCAGTAGTAGACAGGGAAGCTCACCCCTCCACTTT	CASSRQGSSPLHF
-	TRBJ1-4	-	TRBV20-1	TGCAGTGCTTTCAATGAAAAACTGTTTTTT	CSAFNEKLFF
-	TRBJ2-7	-	TRBV18	TGTGCCAGCTCACCACTCCCGGGGATGAGCTCCTACGAGCAGTACTTC	CASSPLPGMSSYEQYF
TRBD2	TRBJ2-3	-	TRBV7-2	TGTGCCAGCAGCCAGTACAGCGGGAGCCTCGTCACAGATACGCAGTATTTT	CASSQYSGSLVTDTQYF
-	TRBJ1-4	-	TRBV30	TGTGCCTGGAGTCCGACATCCACTAATGAAAAACTGTTTTTT	CAWSPTSTNEKLFF
-	TRBJ1-3	-	TRBV6-1	TGTACCAGCAGTGAAGCAGGGTCTGGAAACACCATATATTTT	CTSSEAGSGNTIYF
-	TRBJ1-1	-	TRBV2	TGTGCCAGCAGTGAAGAGGGGATGAACACTGAAGCTTTCTTT	CASSEEGMNTEAFF
-	TRBJ2-5	-	TRBV5-1	TGCGCCAGCAGCTTGATGAGCGGAGAGGGGCGAGAGACCCAGTACTTC	CASSLMSGEGRETQYF
-	TRBJ2-7	-	TRBV5-1	TGCGCCAGCAGCGTCAGGGGGGGGTCCTACGAGCAGTACTTC	CASSVRGGSYEQYF
TRBD2	TRBJ2-5	-	TRBV5-5	TGTGCCAGCAGCCCGGGGGGACTTTTACAAGAGACCCAGTACTTC	CASSPGGLLQETQYF
-	TRBJ2-2	-	TRBV9	TGTGCCAGCAGCGTGGCTGTCTCGGGAACCGGGGAGCTGTTTTTT	CASSVAVSGTGELFF
TRBD2	TRBJ2-7	-	TRBV5-1	TGCGCCAGCAGCTTGGGGCGGGGGGGCTTAGACGAGCAGTACTTC	CASSLGRGGLDEQYF
TRBD2	TRBJ2-1	-	TRBV6-4	TGTGCCAGCAGTGACTTCGGCAAGACTAGCGCCCAATACAATGAGCAGTTCTTC	CASSDFGKTSAQYNEQFF
-	TRBJ2-3	-	TRBV14	TGTGCCAGCAGCCATCTCCCTCGGGGGGATACGCAGTATTTT	CASSHLPRGDTQYF
-	TRBJ2-2	-	TRBV6-1	TGTGCCAGTACCGAGGGAGTCACCGGGGAGCTGTTTTTT	CASTEGVTGELFF
TRBD2	TRBJ2-5	-	TRBV10-3	TGTGCCATCAGGGCCGGACGCGACGGGGGGACCCAAGAGACCCAGTACTTC	CAIRAGRDGGTQETQYF
TRBD2	TRBJ2-5	-	TRBV7-9	TGTGCCAGCAGCGCCACTAGCGTTCAAGAGACCCAGTACTTC	CASSATSVQETQYF